The 23 T cell receptor beta chains reported below all come from one sample, sequenced in a study of T cell responses to AZD1222 COVID-19 vaccine. Clones were read by immunoSEQ multiplex PCR, and TCRdb kept only the in-frame ones, dropping some. The data contain about 100,000 clones, nearly 90% of them singletons. Sequences were derived from peripheral blood, sampled on day 0 of AZD1222 vaccination. The receptors come from an adult in good health.

The rearrangement uses TRBV11-3 and TRBJ1-1, with a weak D call TRBD1 (5 bases). Germline CDR1 is SGHNT and CDR2 is YENEEA. The V end was cut by 6 bases, the J end by 4 bases, with 15 bases between. The CDR3 runs to 14 residues. Here the CDR3 DNA reads TGTGCCAGCAGTTGGGGTCGGGGCGGCACTGAAGCTTTCTTT. This sequence encodes CASSWGRGGTEAFF.

The chain joins TRBV11-1 to TRBJ2-2; no clear D. Trimming left V 5 bases short and J 5 bases short, with 9 bases between. Germline V lookup: CDR1 SGHAT, CDR2 FQDESV (reference sequence). This CDR3 is built from 13 residues. The CDR3 sequence: CASSPSMTGELFF. The CDR3 nucleotides are TGTGCCAGCAGCCCCTCAATGACCGGGGAGCTGTTTTTT.

The chain is built from TRBV9 and TRBJ1-3; no reliable D call. Per the germline V gene, CDR1 is SGDLS and CDR2 is YYNGEE. CDR3 length: 13 amino acids. V dropped 6 bases and J dropped 4 bases, with 11 bases sitting between them. CDR3 bases: TGTGCCAGCAAGGAGGTGGCGGGAAACACCATATATTTT. This sequence encodes CASKEVAGNTIYF.

The rearrangement uses TRBV7-9 and TRBJ2-1; 13 bases are shared with TRBD2. Germline V gives CDR1 SEHNR, CDR2 FQNEAQ (reference sequence). The CDR3 is 15 residues long. J was trimmed by 8 bases and V by 5 bases; bases with no gene match: 6. DNA of the CDR3: TGTGCCAGCAGCCCAACTAGCGGGGGGGCCGATGAGCAGTTCTTC. This gives the protein CASSPTSGGADEQFF.

This clone was seen more than once but under ten times. The chain carries TRBV12-3 or TRBV12-4 and TRBJ1-6; 9 bases match TRBD1. CDR3 length: 13 amino acids. After removal of 6 bases from V and 6 bases from J, the junction contained 0 bases not matched to a gene. The chain's CDR3 is CASRDRGNSPLHF. The CDR3 coding sequence is TGTGCCAGCAGGGACAGGGGTAATTCACCCCTCCACTTT.

The rearrangement uses TRBV3-1 (or the pseudogene TRBV3-2) and TRBJ1-1, with unresolved D. This CDR3 region has 14 residues. V dropped 1 base and J dropped 3 bases, with 9 bases sitting between them. The germline CDR1 and CDR2 sequences are LGHDT and YNNKEL (reference sequence). The CDR3 spells CASSQVGVDTEAFF. Here the CDR3 DNA reads TGTGCCAGCAGCCAAGTCGGGGTGGACACTGAAGCTTTCTTT.

This clone has just a few counts. V and J are TRBV27 and TRBJ2-2; TRBD2 agrees at 7 bases. Trimming cost V 8 bases and J 7 bases; bases outside gene matches: 13. The germline V gene has CDR1 MNHEY and CDR2 SMNVEV (reference sequence). The CDR3 loop spans 15 amino acids. CDR3 in DNA: TGTGCCAGCCGCCTCAGCGGGGCCGGTAGCGGGGAGCTGTTTTTT. Residues: CASRLSGAGSGELFF.

This rearrangement joins TRBV9 to TRBJ1-5; weak D call: TRBD1 (5 bases). This CDR3 has 15 residues. V was pared by 3 bases and J by 1 base, with 11 bases between. Germline V CDR1 and CDR2: SGDLS, YYNGEE. CDR3 protein: CASSGPGLSNQPQHF. The CDR3 DNA sequence: TGTGCCAGCAGCGGCCCGGGACTGAGCAATCAGCCCCAGCATTTT.

In the case of this clone: An end of the junction does not agree with germline; a read error may underlie this. The chain joins TRBV5-1 to TRBJ2-1, with D unresolved. The germline V gene encodes CDR1 SGHRS and CDR2 YFSETQ. The CDR3 totals 12 residues. CDR3 in DNA: TGTGCCAGCAGCTTGAGTCAGGATGAGCAGTTCTTC. This translates into CASSLSQDEQFF.

V usage is TRBV6-2 or TRBV6-3 and J usage is TRBJ2-1; 12 bases are a match to TRBD2. Per germline, CDR1 MNHEY and CDR2 SVGEGT. V dropped 0 bases and J dropped 5; count of bases not matched to a gene: 5. The CDR3 has 17 amino acids. The CDR3, as DNA: TGTGCCAGCAGTTACTCCAATCTAGCGGGGGGGCACAATGAGCAGTTCTTC. Its translation: CASSYSNLAGGHNEQFF.

This chain connects TRBV30 to TRBJ2-1; 13 nucleotides agree with TRBD2. Germline CDR1 reads GTSNPN; CDR2 reads SVGIG (reference sequence). The CDR3 spans 15 residues. V shed 0 bases and J 5 bases; nucleotides not matched to a gene: 1. The CDR3 sequence is CAWSVGTSGNNEQFF. The CDR3 nucleotides are TGTGCCTGGAGTGTGGGGACTAGCGGGAACAATGAGCAGTTCTTC.

J is TRBJ2-5 and V is TRBV27, with a possible D match to TRBD1 (6 bases). The CDR3 covers 14 residues. Germline V gene lookup returns CDR1 MNHEY and CDR2 SMNVEV (reference sequence). V was clipped by 3 bases and J by 2 bases, with 10 bases between them. The CDR3 DNA follows: TGTGCCAGCAGTTTGGACGGACAGCAAGAGACCCAGTACTTC. Protein sequence: CASSLDGQQETQYF.

The chain combines TRBV2 with TRBJ1-2; D gene uncertain. V was pared by 4 bases and J by 5 bases, with 14 bases between. Germline lookup yields CDR1 SNHLY and CDR2 FYNNEI. CDR3 length: 14 residues. The CDR3 sequence: CASSVRPTSYGYTF. The CDR3 DNA is TGTGCCAGCAGTGTTCGACCTACTTCTTATGGCTACACCTTC.

The genes are TRBV19 and TRBJ2-1; the D is unclear. The CDR3 is made up of 13 amino acids. Germline V gene data show CDR1 as LNHDA and CDR2 as SQIVND (reference sequence). Trimming took 2 bases from V and 4 from J, leaving 6 bases between them. CDR3 amino acids: CASSIQVYNEQFF. The DNA of the CDR3 is TGTGCCAGTAGTATACAGGTTTACAATGAGCAGTTCTTC.

Concerning this clone: The sample contains more than one DNA sequence encoding this CDR3. The chain carries TRBV19 and TRBJ1-2; a possible D gene is TRBD1 (6 bases). This CDR3 region has 12 residues. Deletions cut 7 bases from V and 7 bases from J, with 13 bases between. CDR1 and CDR2 (germline): LNHDA, SQIVND (reference sequence). CDR3 in DNA: TGTGCCAGTACCACAGGGTTGGGTGGCTACACCTTC. It yields the protein CASTTGLGGYTF.

In its sample, this clone was seen a few times. This chain connects TRBV10-3 to TRBJ1-3; D is uncertain. Germline V CDR1 and CDR2: ENHRY, SYGVKD. This CDR3 contains 15 residues. V dropped 3 bases and J dropped 0 bases, with 9 bases sitting between them. CDR3 sequence: CAISDVRLSGNTIYF. The CDR3 nucleotides read TGTGCCATCAGTGACGTCCGTCTCTCTGGAAACACCATATATTTT.

This clone has only one observation. Compared with germline, one end of the junction differs, possibly owing to a read error. The rearrangement links TRBV7-7 to TRBJ2-5, with 7 bases lining up with TRBD2. There are 17 residues in the CDR3. From germline, CDR1 is SSHAT and CDR2 FNYEAQ (reference sequence). CDR3 sequence (DNA): TGTGCTAGCAGCTTATCCTTGACGGGAGGCCCGGGGGAGACCCAGTACTTC. As protein: CASSLSLTGGPGETQYF.

V usage is TRBV7-2 and J usage is TRBJ2-5; maybe TRBD2 (6 bases). The CDR3 runs to 14 residues. CDR1 and CDR2 (germline): SGHTA, FQGNSA. Trimming removed 5 bases from V and 3 bases from J, with 13 bases in between. The CDR3 reads CASSLIGGEETQYF. Written as DNA, the CDR3 is TGTGCCAGCAGCCTTATCGGGGGTGAAGAGACCCAGTACTTC.

This clone was recorded once. The genes are TRBV6-5 and TRBJ1-2, with D perhaps TRBD1 (5 bases). Trimming cost V 6 bases and J 2 bases, with 7 bases left between them. Germline values: CDR1 MNHEY, CDR2 SVGAGI. The CDR3 totals 12 residues. For the CDR3, the DNA is TGTGCCAGCAGCCAGGGAAACTATGGCTACACCTTC. Translation: CASSQGNYGYTF.

This clone was recorded a few times. V and J are TRBV12-5 and TRBJ1-1, with no clear D. Trimming took off 1 base at V and 4 bases at J, with 10 bases between the two ends. The CDR3 consists of 14 residues. Germline-derived CDR1 and CDR2 are LGHNT and FRNRAP. CDR3 sequence: CASGLDAVGTEAFF. The CDR3 nucleotides read TGTGCTAGTGGTTTGGACGCGGTTGGCACTGAAGCTTTCTTT.

This sequence joins TRBV18 and TRBJ1-4, with 7 nucleotides matching TRBD1. The CDR3 contains 15 residues. The ends lost 6 bases at V and 6 bases at J; junction bases unmatched: 10. Germline assignment: CDR1 KGHSH and CDR2 LQKENI. This CDR3 reads CASSPETGSYEKLFF. The CDR3 DNA sequence: TGTGCCAGCTCCCCGGAGACAGGGTCCTATGAAAAACTGTTTTTT.

This chain links TRBV6-5 with TRBJ2-7; D tentatively reads TRBD1 or TRBD2 (6 bases each). V was shortened by 6 bases and J by 5 bases, with 14 bases between the two germline ends. CDR3 length: 13 amino acids. Germline CDR1 and CDR2: MNHEY and SVGAGI. The CDR3 nucleotides are TGTGCCAGCAGACAACGGGGGCTAAACGAGCAGTACGTC. Protein product: CASRQRGLNEQYV.

V usage is TRBV5-1 and J usage is TRBJ1-6; D may be TRBD1 (6 bases). This CDR3 region has 14 residues. Trimming left V 7 bases short and J 7 bases short, with 15 bases between. Per germline, CDR1 SGHRS and CDR2 YFSETQ. The CDR3 loop is CASGPGHQNSPLHF. In DNA form, the CDR3 reads TGCGCCAGCGGACCGGGACACCAAAATTCACCCCTCCACTTT.